Each of the 26 T cell receptor beta chains below was sequenced from the same sample in a study of T cell responses to AZD1222 COVID-19 vaccine. Assay used: immunoSEQ multiplex PCR; TCRdb lists only in-frame clones, some missing. This sample has roughly 150,000 clones, with 91% found just once. Material: peripheral blood, obtained 28 days after the second AZD1222 dose. All receptors derive from an adult who received the AZD1222 COVID-19 vaccine.

This sequence joins TRBV19 and TRBJ2-7; weak D call: TRBD2 (7 bases). Per the germline V gene, CDR1 is LNHDA and CDR2 is SQIVND (reference sequence). Between the trimmed V and J ends, which lost 1 base and 2 bases, there was a span of 18 bases. The CDR3 length is 17 residues. The CDR3 protein is CASSIGRAGAQTYEQYF. The DNA for the CDR3 is TGTGCCAGTAGTATAGGCCGGGCGGGGGCGCAGACCTACGAGCAGTACTTC.

V is TRBV12-3 or TRBV12-4 and J is TRBJ2-7; D might be TRBD2 (6 bases). The CDR3 totals 13 residues. The V and J ends lost 5 bases and 2 bases respectively, with 10 bases between them. Written as DNA, the CDR3 is TGTGCCAGCAGTCCGGGACTCCCCTACGAGCAGTACTTC. Amino acid sequence: CASSPGLPYEQYF.

The CDR3: CASSPPNYGYTF. Here the CDR3 DNA reads TGTGCCAGCAGTCCGCCTAACTATGGCTACACCTTC. The rearrangement uses TRBV27 and TRBJ1-2; D call uncertain. Trimming shortened V by 5 bases and J by 0 bases, and 4 bases separated the two germline ends. Looked up from germline, CDR1 is MNHEY and CDR2 is SMNVEV (reference sequence). CDR3 size: 12 residues.

This clone was observed a few times. The chain couples TRBV29-1 to TRBJ2-7, with D possibly matching TRBD1 (6 bases). The ends were cut back, 2 bases at V and 3 bases at J, with 11 bases in the middle. The germline V gene encodes CDR1 SQVTM and CDR2 ANQGSEA. This CDR3 region has 13 residues. The CDR3 region is CSVEWDTDYEQYF. CDR3 sequence (DNA): TGCAGCGTTGAATGGGACACCGACTACGAGCAGTACTTC.

CDR3 DNA: TGCGCCAGCATACTCGGAAACACCATATATTTT. Protein: CASILGNTIYF. The chain recombines TRBV5-1 with TRBJ1-3; D remains unclear. There are 11 residues in the CDR3. V was cut by 6 bases and J by 4 bases, with 5 bases left in between. Germline CDR1 and CDR2: SGHRS and YFSETQ.

This clone was counted a few times. The V and J genes are TRBV7-2 and TRBJ1-1, with D unclear. The CDR3 runs to 13 residues. From germline, CDR1 is SGHTA and CDR2 FQGNSA. Trimming cost V 5 bases and J 11 bases, with 18 bases left between them. The CDR3: CASSLSGQPVAFF. In DNA form, the CDR3 reads TGTGCCAGCAGCCTCTCGGGTCAGCCGGTCGCTTTCTTT.

This clone was seen just once. V is TRBV18 and J is TRBJ1-3, with TRBD1 identical over 10 bases. Germline V lookup: CDR1 KGHSH, CDR2 LQKENI. The CDR3 has 18 amino acids. V gave up 1 base and J gave up 0 bases; unmatched junction bases: 6. The CDR3, as DNA: TGTGCCAGCTCACCACGGACAGGGGGAAGGCTCTCTGGAAACACCATATATTTT. Translated: CASSPRTGGRLSGNTIYF.

This sequence joins TRBV6-7 and TRBJ2-7; TRBD1 aligns across 7 bases. TRBV6-7 is marked as an open reading frame, function uncertain. The CDR3 loop spans 14 amino acids. V trimming: 9 bases; J trimming: 2 bases; junction bases outside the gene matches: 10. In DNA form, the CDR3 reads TGTGCCAGGGTATGGGACAGCGGAACCTACGAGCAGTACTTC. Translation: CARVWDSGTYEQYF.

The rearrangement joins TRBV7-8 to TRBJ1-1, with D unclear. V was cut by 3 bases and J by 0 bases, with 8 bases left in between. Looked up from germline, CDR1 is SGHVS and CDR2 is FQNEAQ. There are 14 residues in the CDR3. This CDR3 is CASSFRTVNTEAFF. The CDR3 DNA reads TGTGCCAGCAGCTTCAGGACGGTGAACACTGAAGCTTTCTTT.

CDR3 DNA sequence: TGCGCCAGCAGCTTGGGGGGGGGCCCCACCGGGGAGCTGTTTTTT. Translated, it gives CASSLGGGPTGELFF. The J gene is TRBJ2-2, the V gene TRBV5-1, with D possibly TRBD2 on 7 matching bases. Looked up from germline, CDR1 is SGHRS and CDR2 is YFSETQ. This CDR3 has 15 amino acids. V dropped 0 bases and J dropped 4 bases, with 10 bases sitting between them.

The chain joins TRBV2 to TRBJ1-2; no clear D. V lost 4 bases to trimming and J lost 5 bases, with 17 bases between them. CDR1 SNHLY and CDR2 FYNNEI come from the germline V gene. This CDR3 spans 15 amino acids. The CDR3 sequence: CASSGVGGDGYGYTF. DNA of the CDR3: TGTGCCAGCAGTGGGGTCGGAGGAGATGGGTATGGCTACACCTTC.

The chain has TRBV7-6 and TRBJ2-5, with 9 bases lining up with TRBD2. The ends lost 0 bases at V and 4 bases at J; junction bases unmatched: 9. The V gene's germline CDR1 is SGHVS and CDR2 FNYEAQ. CDR3 size: 17 residues. CDR3 bases: TGTGCCAGCAGCTTAGCATGGCGGGGGGGCTCGGGAGAGACCCAGTACTTC. The encoded protein is CASSLAWRGGSGETQYF.

The chain uses TRBV5-1 and TRBJ2-3; the D gene is possibly TRBD2 (6 bases). Per the germline V gene, CDR1 is SGHRS and CDR2 is YFSETQ. This CDR3 contains 17 residues. V was shortened by 0 bases and J by 3 bases, with 17 bases between the two germline ends. In DNA, the CDR3 is TGCGCCAGCAGCTTGGTCCGGGAGCACTGGGGTACAGATACGCAGTATTTT. Protein: CASSLVREHWGTDTQYF. Combining the CDR3 with reference TRBV5-1 and TRBJ2-3 gives the whole variable domain KAGVTQTPRYLIKTRGQQVTLSCSPISGHRSVSWYQQTPGQGLQFLFEYFSETQRNKGNFPGRFSGRQFSNSRSEMNVSTLELGDSALYLCASSLVREHWGTDTQYFGPGTRLTVL.

In DNA form, the CDR3 reads TGTGCCAGCACTCCAGGACAGGGCCGGGGAAACACTGAAGCTTTCTTT. Residues: CASTPGQGRGNTEAFF. The chain couples TRBV2 to TRBJ1-1; 8 nucleotides match TRBD1. CDR1 and CDR2 (germline): SNHLY, FYNNEI. The CDR3 spans 16 residues. After removal of 7 bases from V and 2 bases from J, the junction contained 12 bases not matched to a gene.

The V call is TRBV18, the J call TRBJ2-5; 12 bases agree with TRBD1. The ends lost 2 bases at V and 5 bases at J; junction bases unmatched: 15. The CDR3 is made up of 19 amino acids. CDR1 is KGHSH, CDR2 LQKENI, per germline. The CDR3 sequence is CASSPAAPGTGGFGETQYF. CDR3 DNA: TGTGCCAGCTCACCAGCGGCCCCCGGGACAGGGGGCTTCGGTGAGACCCAGTACTTC.

V and J are TRBV7-9 and TRBJ2-1; 8 bases line up with TRBD2. V was clipped by 0 bases and J by 5 bases; unmatched bases: 3. The CDR3 covers 15 residues. Germline V gives CDR1 SEHNR, CDR2 FQNEAQ (reference sequence). CDR3 in DNA: TGTGCCAGCAGCTTAGCAGGACTAGCACACAATGAGCAGTTCTTC. Protein: CASSLAGLAHNEQFF.

This clone was observed a handful of times. The V call is TRBV7-8, the J call TRBJ2-7; the D is unclear. CDR1 is SGHVS and CDR2 is FQNEAQ in the germline V gene. The CDR3 length is 14 residues. Trimming shortened V by 7 bases and J by 0 bases, and 13 bases separated the two germline ends. The CDR3 region is CASTRTESSYEQYF. CDR3 bases: TGTGCCAGCACCCGGACGGAGAGCTCCTACGAGCAGTACTTC.

This clone occurred once. The J gene is TRBJ1-1, the V gene TRBV13; D possibly corresponds to TRBD1 (6 bases). With 4 bases removed from V and 6 bases from J, the gap between germline ends came to 15 bases. The CDR3 extends over 14 amino acids. In germline, CDR1 is PRHDT, CDR2 FYEKMQ (reference sequence). Here the CDR3 DNA reads TGTGCCAGCAGCTCCCGAAGACAGGCACCTGAAGCTTTCTTT. Translated: CASSSRRQAPEAFF.

The V and J genes are TRBV7-2 and TRBJ2-3; 14 bases are a match to TRBD2. The J segment lost 4 bases and the V segment lost 5 bases, leaving 5 bases of the junction unmatched. The CDR3 consists of 16 residues. CDR1 and CDR2 (germline): SGHTA, FQGNSA. CDR3 region: CASSPRLAGGADTQYF. The CDR3 nucleotides read TGTGCCAGCAGCCCCCGACTAGCGGGAGGGGCAGATACGCAGTATTTT.

The CDR3 loop reads CASGPPSDWRPSYEQYF. CDR3 in DNA: TGTGCCAGCGGGCCACCCTCAGATTGGAGGCCATCCTACGAGCAGTACTTC. The chain uses TRBV7-9 and TRBJ2-7, with a tentative D call TRBD2 (5 bases). Germline CDR1 SEHNR, CDR2 FQNEAQ (reference sequence). The CDR3 sequence is 17 residues long. Trimming cost V 8 bases and J 1 base, with 24 bases left between them.

The V call is TRBV29-1, the J call TRBJ2-3; D not resolved. This CDR3 region has 13 residues. The germline V gene has CDR1 SQVTM and CDR2 ANQGSEA. V gave up 5 bases and J gave up 1 base, with 10 bases separating them. The CDR3 DNA reads TGCAGCGTTCTTGGGTCTGGCACAGATACGCAGTATTTT. Translating it yields CSVLGSGTDTQYF.

J is TRBJ1-2 and V is TRBV2; D not resolved. The CDR3 consists of 12 residues. The germline V gene encodes CDR1 SNHLY and CDR2 FYNNEI. Trimming pared 3 bases from V and 9 bases from J, leaving 11 bases between. The CDR3 bases are TGTGCCAGCAGTGATCTGGACGAGCGCTACACCTTC. Its protein is CASSDLDERYTF.

Turning to this clone: Other nucleotide sequences in the sample specify the same CDR3. V is TRBV7-2 and J is TRBJ2-2; no clear D gene. This CDR3 comprises 13 residues. The V and J ends lost 2 bases and 7 bases respectively, with 8 bases between them. CDR1 and CDR2 (germline): SGHTA, FQGNSA. The CDR3 loop is CASSLRPDGELFF. The CDR3 DNA sequence: TGTGCCAGCAGCTTACGGCCGGACGGGGAGCTGTTTTTT.

The V and J genes are TRBV7-2 and TRBJ2-7, with D unresolved. The CDR3 sequence is 15 residues long. The V end lost 0 bases, the J end lost 1 base, and 10 bases lay between the germline ends. In germline, CDR1 is SGHTA, CDR2 FQGNSA. CDR3 coding DNA: TGTGCCAGCAGCTTAGCACGGGCAATTTCCTACGAGCAGTACTTC. It is translated as CASSLARAISYEQYF.

As for this clone: Other DNA sequences of this sample code for an identical CDR3. The rearrangement joins TRBV3-1 (or the pseudogene TRBV3-2) to TRBJ2-1, with TRBD2 matching 12 bases. CDR1 and CDR2 from the germline V gene are LGHDT and YNNKEL (reference sequence). The CDR3 spans 15 residues. The J segment lost 3 bases and the V segment lost 4 bases, leaving 1 base of the junction unmatched. For the CDR3, the DNA is TGTGCCAGCAGCCGGACTAGCGGGAACTACAATGAGCAGTTCTTC. Amino acid sequence: CASSRTSGNYNEQFF.

This chain connects TRBV9 to TRBJ2-1; 8 bases align to TRBD1. Germline assignment: CDR1 SGDLS and CDR2 YYNGEE. This CDR3 comprises 15 residues. The trim removed 0 bases at V and 4 bases at J, leaving 3 bases unmatched. This CDR3 is CASSVETGAYNEQFF. CDR3 in DNA: TGTGCCAGCAGCGTAGAGACAGGGGCGTACAATGAGCAGTTCTTC.